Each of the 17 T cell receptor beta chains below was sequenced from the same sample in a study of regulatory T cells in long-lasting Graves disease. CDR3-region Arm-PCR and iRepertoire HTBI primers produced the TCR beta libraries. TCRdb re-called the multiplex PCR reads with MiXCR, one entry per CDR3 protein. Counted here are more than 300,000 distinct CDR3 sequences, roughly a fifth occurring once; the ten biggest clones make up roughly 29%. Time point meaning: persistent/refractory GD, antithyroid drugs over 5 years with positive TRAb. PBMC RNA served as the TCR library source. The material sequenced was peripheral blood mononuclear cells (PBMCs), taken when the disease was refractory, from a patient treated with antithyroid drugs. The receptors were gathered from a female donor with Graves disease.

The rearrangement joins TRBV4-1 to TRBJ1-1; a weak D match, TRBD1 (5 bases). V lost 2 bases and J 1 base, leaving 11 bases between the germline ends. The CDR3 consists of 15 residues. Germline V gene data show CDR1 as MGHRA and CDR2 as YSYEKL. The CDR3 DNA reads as TGCGCCAGCAGCCAACCGGGACGGGCGAACACTGAAGCTTTCTTT. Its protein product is CASSQPGRANTEAFF.

In DNA, the CDR3 is TGCGCCAGCAGCCAGCCGACCCGCGGGAACACTGAAGCTTTCTTT. It translates to CASSQPTRGNTEAFF. The chain combines TRBV4-1 with TRBJ1-1; no clear D. Germline CDR1 is MGHRA and CDR2 is YSYEKL. The CDR3 loop spans 15 amino acids. The germline V and J ends were trimmed by 3 bases and 1 base, with 12 bases remaining between them.

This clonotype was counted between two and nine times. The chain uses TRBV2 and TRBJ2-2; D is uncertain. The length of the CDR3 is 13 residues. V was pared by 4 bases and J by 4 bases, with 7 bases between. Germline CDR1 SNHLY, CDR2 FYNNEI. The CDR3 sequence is CASSGRFTGELFF. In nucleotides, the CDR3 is TGTGCCAGCAGTGGCCGCTTCACCGGGGAGCTGTTTTTT.

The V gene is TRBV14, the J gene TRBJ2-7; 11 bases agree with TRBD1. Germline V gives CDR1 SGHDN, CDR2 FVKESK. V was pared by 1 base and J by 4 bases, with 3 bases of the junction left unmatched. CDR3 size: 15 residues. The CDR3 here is CASSQGRDRGYEQYF. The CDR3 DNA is TGTGCCAGCAGCCAAGGGCGGGACAGGGGGTACGAGCAGTACTTC.

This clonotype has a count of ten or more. CDR3 DNA sequence: TGCAGCGCTGCGGGACAGGGTGAAAAACTGTTTTTT. Protein sequence: CSAAGQGEKLFF. The rearrangement joins TRBV29-1 to TRBJ1-4, with 9 bases lining up with TRBD1. Germline CDR1 SQVTM, CDR2 ANQGSEA. Trimming cost V 7 bases and J 7 bases; bases outside gene matches: 4. CDR3 length: 12 residues.

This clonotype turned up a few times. The CDR3 nucleotides read TGTGCCAGTAGTATGAGGACAGGGATGGCGGAGGTCCATGGCTACACCTTC. Its translation: CASSMRTGMAEVHGYTF. The chain is built from TRBV19 and TRBJ1-2, with 8 bases aligning to TRBD1. The V gene end was trimmed by 3 bases and the J gene end by 6 bases; junction bases not matched to a gene: 15. CDR3 length: 17 residues. Germline loops: CDR1 LNHDA, CDR2 SQIVND (reference sequence).

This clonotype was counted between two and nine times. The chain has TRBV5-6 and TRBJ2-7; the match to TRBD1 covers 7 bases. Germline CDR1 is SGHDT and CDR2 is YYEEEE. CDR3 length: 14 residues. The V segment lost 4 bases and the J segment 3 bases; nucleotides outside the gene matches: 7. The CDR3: CASSRRDSLYEQYF. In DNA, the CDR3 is TGTGCCAGCAGCCGCCGGGACAGCCTCTACGAGCAGTACTTC.

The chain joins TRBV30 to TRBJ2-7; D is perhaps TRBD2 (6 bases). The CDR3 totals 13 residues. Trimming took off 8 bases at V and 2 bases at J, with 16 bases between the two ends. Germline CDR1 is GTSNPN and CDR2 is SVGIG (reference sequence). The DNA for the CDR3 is TGTGCCCGAGGCGGGACTTTGACCTACGAGCAGTACTTC. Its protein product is CARGGTLTYEQYF.

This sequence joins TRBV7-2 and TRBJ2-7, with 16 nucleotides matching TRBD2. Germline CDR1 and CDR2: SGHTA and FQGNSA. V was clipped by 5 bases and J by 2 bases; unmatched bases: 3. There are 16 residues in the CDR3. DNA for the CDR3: TGTGCCAGCAGCGGGGGACTAGCGGGGGGGACCTACGAGCAGTACTTC. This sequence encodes CASSGGLAGGTYEQYF.

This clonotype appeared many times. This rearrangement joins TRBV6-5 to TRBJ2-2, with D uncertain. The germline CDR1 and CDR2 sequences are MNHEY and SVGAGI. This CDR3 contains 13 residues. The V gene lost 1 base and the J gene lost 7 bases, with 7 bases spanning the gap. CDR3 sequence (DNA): TGTGCCAGCAGTTACTTGGGTTTCGGGGAGCTGTTTTTT. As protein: CASSYLGFGELFF.

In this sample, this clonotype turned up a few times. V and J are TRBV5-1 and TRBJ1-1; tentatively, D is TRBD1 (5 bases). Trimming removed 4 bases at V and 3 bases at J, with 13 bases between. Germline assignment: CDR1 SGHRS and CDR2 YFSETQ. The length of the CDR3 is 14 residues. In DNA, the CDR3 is TGCGCCAGCAGCCAAGAGACAGAATACACTGAAGCTTTCTTT. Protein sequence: CASSQETEYTEAFF.

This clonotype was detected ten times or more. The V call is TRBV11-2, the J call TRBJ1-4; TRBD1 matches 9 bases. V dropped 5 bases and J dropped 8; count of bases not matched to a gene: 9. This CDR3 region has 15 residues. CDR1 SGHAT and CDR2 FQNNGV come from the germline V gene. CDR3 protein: CASSRTGTGQEKLFF. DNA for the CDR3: TGTGCCAGCAGCCGTACCGGGACAGGGCAGGAAAAACTGTTTTTT.

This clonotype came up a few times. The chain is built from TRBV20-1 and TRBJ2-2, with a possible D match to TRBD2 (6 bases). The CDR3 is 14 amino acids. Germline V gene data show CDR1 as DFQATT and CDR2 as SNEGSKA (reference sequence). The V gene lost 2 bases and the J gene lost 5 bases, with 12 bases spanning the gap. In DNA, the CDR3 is TGCAGTGCTAGACCGGGACTGATGACCGGGGAGCTGTTTTTT. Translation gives CSARPGLMTGELFF.

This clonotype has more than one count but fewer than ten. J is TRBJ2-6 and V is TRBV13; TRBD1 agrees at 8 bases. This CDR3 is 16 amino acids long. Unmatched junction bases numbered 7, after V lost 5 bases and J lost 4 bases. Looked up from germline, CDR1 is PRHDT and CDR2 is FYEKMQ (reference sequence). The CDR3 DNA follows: TGTGCCAGCAGCACCCAGACAGGGGTCGGGGCCAACGTCCTGACTTTC. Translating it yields CASSTQTGVGANVLTF.

As DNA, the CDR3 is TGTGCCAGCAGCCTCGGACAGGGTGAGAGCTCTGGAAACACCATATATTTT. Translating it yields CASSLGQGESSGNTIYF. The J gene is TRBJ1-3, the V gene TRBV3-1; 8 nucleotides align to TRBD1. V shed 4 bases and J 0 bases; nucleotides not matched to a gene: 8. Germline CDR1 LGHDT, CDR2 YNNKEL (reference sequence). CDR3 length: 17 residues.

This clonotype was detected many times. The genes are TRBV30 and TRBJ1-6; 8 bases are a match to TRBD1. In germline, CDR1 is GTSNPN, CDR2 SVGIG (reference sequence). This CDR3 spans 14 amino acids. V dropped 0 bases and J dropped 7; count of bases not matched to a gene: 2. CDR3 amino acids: CAWSVRTGNSPLHF. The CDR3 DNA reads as TGTGCCTGGAGTGTAAGGACAGGGAATTCACCCCTCCACTTT. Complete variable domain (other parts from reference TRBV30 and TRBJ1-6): SQTIHQWPATLVQPVGSPLSLECTVEGTSNPNLYWYRQAAGRGLQLLFYSVGIGQISSEVPQNLSASRPQDRQFILSSKKLLLSDSGFYLCAWSVRTGNSPLHFGNGTRLTVT.

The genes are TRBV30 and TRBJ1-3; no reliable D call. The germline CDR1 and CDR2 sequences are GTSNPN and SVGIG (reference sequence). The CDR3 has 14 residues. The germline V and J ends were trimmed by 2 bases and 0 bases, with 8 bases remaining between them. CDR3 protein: CAWSPGPSGNTIYF. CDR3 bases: TGTGCCTGGAGTCCTGGACCCTCTGGAAACACCATATATTTT.